Listed below are T cell receptor beta chains from one sample, sequenced in a study of shared clonotypes between healthy human individuals. The assay was immunoSEQ multiplex PCR, and TCRdb's table has in-frame clones only and misses some. The table lists about 580,000 clones, roughly 98% of them singletons. Sequenced material: naive CD8+ T cells sorted from blood. Receptor source: a man aged 25-40 years in good health. CDR3s include the opening cysteine and the closing phenylalanine or tryptophan. D genes are given only for firm matches. The size field is filled for only some rows; it gives once, few, many or a size class.

V	size	D	J	DNA	CDR3
TRBV19	-	-	TRBJ1-1	TGTGCCAGCTCAATCGGAAACACTGAAGCTTTCTTT	CASSIGNTEAFF
TRBV7-8	-	-	TRBJ2-3	TGTGCCAGCAGCTCCCCAGTTGTCGCTGTAAGCACAGATACGCAGTATTTT	CASSSPVVAVSTDTQYF
TRBV11-2	-	TRBD2	TRBJ2-7	TGTGCCAGCAAACCTAGCGGGAGTTTGTACGAGCAGTACTTC	CASKPSGSLYEQYF
TRBV25-1	-	-	TRBJ1-3	TGTGCCAGCAGTGAACCCGCGGAACCTGGAAACACCATATATTTT	CASSEPAEPGNTIYF
TRBV7-9	-	-	TRBJ2-2	TGTGCCAGCAGCTTAGTCCCCTCTACCGGGGAGCTGTTTTTT	CASSLVPSTGELFF
TRBV5-4	-	-	TRBJ2-7	TGTGCCAGCAGCTTGCAGTTAATGAGCTCCTACGAGCAGTACTTC	CASSLQLMSSYEQYF
TRBV10-3	-	TRBD1	TRBJ1-2	TGTGCCTTTCTGGACAGGGACAACTATGGCTACACCTTC	CAFLDRDNYGYTF
TRBV5-4	-	TRBD1	TRBJ1-4	TGTGCCAGCAGCCCGGGGGTCAGCAGGGGGCGTGAAAAACTGTTTTTT	CASSPGVSRGREKLFF
TRBV7-9	-	TRBD2	TRBJ2-1	TGTGCCAGCAGCTATAGCGGCGGGAGTATTGAGCAGTTCTTC	CASSYSGGSIEQFF
TRBV28	-	-	TRBJ2-3	TGTGCCAGCAACGACAGGAGCGGGACAGATACGCAGTATTTT	CASNDRSGTDTQYF
TRBV5-4	once	-	TRBJ2-1	TGTGCCAGCAGCTGGGTGGGTGTGGATGAGCAGTTCTTC	CASSWVGVDEQFF
TRBV2	-	-	TRBJ2-1	TGTGCCAGTCAGGGAAAGGAGCAGTTCTTC	CASQGKEQFF
TRBV7-6	-	TRBD1	TRBJ2-1	TGTGCCAGCAGCTTAGCGCAGGGGGAACGGTGGAATGAGCAGTTCTTC	CASSLAQGERWNEQFF
TRBV6-5	-	TRBD2	TRBJ2-7	TGTGCCAGCAGTTACGGCGCTAGCGGGAGGGCATACGAGCAGTACTTC	CASSYGASGRAYEQYF
TRBV30	-	TRBD2	TRBJ2-7	TGTGCCTGGAGTGTAGCGGGAGTCTACGAGCAGTACTTC	CAWSVAGVYEQYF
TRBV11-2	-	-	TRBJ2-7	TGTGCCAGCAGCCCGACGAGTTACGAGCAGTACTTC	CASSPTSYEQYF
TRBV28	-	TRBD1	TRBJ2-3	TGTGCCAGCTCAATTCGGACAGGGGGCCCGGCAGATACGCAGTATTTT	CASSIRTGGPADTQYF
TRBV6-1	-	-	TRBJ2-7	TGTGCCAGCAGTGAATGGGGCCCTCGGGAGCAGTACTTC	CASSEWGPREQYF
TRBV7-9	-	-	TRBJ2-7	TGTGCCAGCTTTGAGTCCCCCCTGAGCTACGAGCAGTACTTC	CASFESPLSYEQYF
TRBV7-6	-	-	TRBJ2-7	TGTGCCAGCAGCTCACGGTCGGGATTCTCCTACGAGCAGTACTTC	CASSSRSGFSYEQYF
TRBV4-1	-	TRBD2	TRBJ2-2	TGCGCCAGCAGCCAAGCGGGCCGAGCTAGCGGGAGGAGGGACGGGGAGCTGTTTTTT	CASSQAGRASGRRDGELFF
TRBV7-9	-	TRBD1	TRBJ2-3	TGTGCCAGCAGCGACGGACAGGCCCCCGATAGCACAGATACGCAGTATTTT	CASSDGQAPDSTDTQYF
TRBV9	-	-	TRBJ2-3	TGTGCCAGCAGCTCAAGGCCTCATCGCACAGATACGCAGTATTTT	CASSSRPHRTDTQYF
TRBV7-2	-	TRBD1	TRBJ2-7	TGTGCCAGCAGCTTAGGGACAGGACCTTCCTACGAGCAGTACTTC	CASSLGTGPSYEQYF
TRBV27	-	-	TRBJ2-2	TGTGCCAGCAGTTTTGGTCCCGCGGGTCCGAACACCGGGGAGCTGTTTTTT	CASSFGPAGPNTGELFF
TRBV7-9	-	-	TRBJ2-2	TGTGCCAGCAGCCCAACCGGGACATTTAACACCGGGGAGCTGTTTTTT	CASSPTGTFNTGELFF
TRBV18	-	TRBD1	TRBJ2-2	TGTGCCAGCTCACGACAGGGGCCCGGGGAGCTGTTTTTT	CASSRQGPGELFF
TRBV7-8	once	TRBD1	TRBJ1-2	TGTGCCAGCAAAGAAATGGACAGGGAGAGACACTACACCTTC	CASKEMDRERHYTF
TRBV5-4	-	-	TRBJ1-5	TGTGCCAGCAATTATAGCAATCAGCCCCAGCATTTT	CASNYSNQPQHF
TRBV6-1	once	-	TRBJ2-5	TGTGCCAGCAGCGGATGGAGGAGCTGGGAGACCCAGTACTTC	CASSGWRSWETQYF
TRBV7-8	once	-	TRBJ2-7	TGTGCCAGCAGCTTCCTCCCCCAGGGGGTTCCAGGGCGGGGGAACTACGAGCAGTACTTC	CASSFLPQGVPGRGNYEQYF
TRBV5-1	-	TRBD1	TRBJ1-1	TGCGCCAGCAGCTCCGGGACAGCGAACACTGAAGCTTTCTTT	CASSSGTANTEAFF
TRBV7-2	-	TRBD2	TRBJ2-3	TGTGCCAGCAGCTTAGTAAGGAGGCGGGAGGGACCAGATACGCAGTATTTT	CASSLVRRREGPDTQYF
TRBV4-1	-	TRBD2	TRBJ2-3	TGCGCCAGCAGCCACGTGACTAGCGGGATCCCGAGCACAGATACGCAGTATTTT	CASSHVTSGIPSTDTQYF
TRBV9	-	-	TRBJ2-1	TGTGCCAGCAGCGCGTGGGGGACACAGTACAATGAGCAGTTCTTC	CASSAWGTQYNEQFF
TRBV10-2	-	-	TRBJ1-3	TGCGCCAGCAGTGAGTTGGGCGTAAGGGGTATTGGAAACACCATATATTTT	CASSELGVRGIGNTIYF
TRBV11-3	-	TRBD1	TRBJ2-1	TGTGCCAGCAGCGCCACCACAGGGGACAATGAGCAGTTCTTC	CASSATTGDNEQFF
TRBV7-7	-	TRBD1	TRBJ2-7	TGTGCTAGCAGCTTTCCGGACAGGGGTAGGGAGCAGTACTTC	CASSFPDRGREQYF
TRBV7-9	-	TRBD1	TRBJ2-7	TGTGCCAGCAGCCCGACTACCATGGACAGGGAGCAGTACTTC	CASSPTTMDREQYF
TRBV7-6	-	-	TRBJ1-1	TGTGCCAGCAGCTTAGTAGGGAACACTGAAGCTTTCTTT	CASSLVGNTEAFF
TRBV7-8	-	-	TRBJ2-2	TGTGCCGGCGACAGGATCACGAACACCGGGGAGCTGTTTTTT	CAGDRITNTGELFF
TRBV6-5	once	-	TRBJ1-4	TGTGCCAGCACTACCCGGGAGATTAATGAAAAACTGTTTTTT	CASTTREINEKLFF
TRBV27	-	-	TRBJ2-2	TGTGCCAGCAGTTTATACACAGGGTCGAACACCGGGGAGCTGTTTTTT	CASSLYTGSNTGELFF
TRBV6-5	-	-	TRBJ2-7	TGTGCCAGCAGTTACTCAGGGGGGTCCTACGAGCAGTACTTC	CASSYSGGSYEQYF
TRBV5-4	-	-	TRBJ2-3	TGTGCCAGCAGCTTGGCGCTGGGTTTCACAGATACGCAGTATTTT	CASSLALGFTDTQYF